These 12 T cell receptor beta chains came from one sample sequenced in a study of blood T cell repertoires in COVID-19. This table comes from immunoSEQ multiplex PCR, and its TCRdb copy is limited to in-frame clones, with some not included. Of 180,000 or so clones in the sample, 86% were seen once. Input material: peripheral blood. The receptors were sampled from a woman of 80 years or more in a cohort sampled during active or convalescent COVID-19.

CDR3 coding DNA: TGCGCCAGCAGCCAAGTGCCCCGCGGCAGTCCTTACAATGAGCAGTTCTTC. Its translation is CASSQVPRGSPYNEQFF. The V gene is TRBV4-1, the J gene TRBJ2-1; D gene unclear. Per the germline V gene, CDR1 is MGHRA and CDR2 is YSYEKL. The ends were cut back, 1 base at V and 4 bases at J, with 17 bases in the middle. CDR3 length equals 17 residues.

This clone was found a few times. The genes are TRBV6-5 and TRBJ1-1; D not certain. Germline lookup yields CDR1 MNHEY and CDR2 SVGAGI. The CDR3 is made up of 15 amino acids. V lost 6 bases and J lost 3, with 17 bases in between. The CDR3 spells CASSHRPRVDTEAFF. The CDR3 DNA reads TGTGCCAGCAGCCACCGGCCTCGGGTGGACACTGAAGCTTTCTTT.

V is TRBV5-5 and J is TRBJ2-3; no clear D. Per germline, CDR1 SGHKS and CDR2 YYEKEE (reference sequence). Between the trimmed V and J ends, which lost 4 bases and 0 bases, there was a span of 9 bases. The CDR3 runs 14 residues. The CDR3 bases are TGTGCCAGCAGCCCCCTTCCGAGCACAGATACGCAGTATTTT. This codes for CASSPLPSTDTQYF.

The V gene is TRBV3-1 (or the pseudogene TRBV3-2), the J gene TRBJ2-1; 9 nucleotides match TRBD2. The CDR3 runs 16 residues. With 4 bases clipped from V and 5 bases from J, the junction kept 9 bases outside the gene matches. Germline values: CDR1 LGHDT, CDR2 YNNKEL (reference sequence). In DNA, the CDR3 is TGTGCCAGCAGCCTAGAAAGGGCTAGCGGGAACAATGAGCAGTTCTTC. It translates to CASSLERASGNNEQFF.

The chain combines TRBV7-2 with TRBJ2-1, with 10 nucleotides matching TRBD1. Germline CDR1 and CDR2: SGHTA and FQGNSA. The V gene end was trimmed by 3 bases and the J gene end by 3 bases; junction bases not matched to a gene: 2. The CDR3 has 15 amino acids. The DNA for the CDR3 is TGTGCCAGCAGCTTCCGGGACAGGGGCTACAATGAGCAGTTCTTC. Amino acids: CASSFRDRGYNEQFF.

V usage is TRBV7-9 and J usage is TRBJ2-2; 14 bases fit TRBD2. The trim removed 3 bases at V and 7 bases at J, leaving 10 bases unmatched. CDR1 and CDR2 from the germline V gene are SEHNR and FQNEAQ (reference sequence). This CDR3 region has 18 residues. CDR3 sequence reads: CASSFAPGLAGVFGELFF. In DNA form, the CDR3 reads TGTGCCAGCAGCTTCGCCCCGGGACTAGCGGGAGTATTCGGGGAGCTGTTTTTT.

The DNA of the CDR3 is TGTGCCAGCACCTCACCTCGGGGGAGGTCCTACGAGCAGTACTTC. Its translation: CASTSPRGRSYEQYF. The chain joins TRBV28 to TRBJ2-7; possibly TRBD2 for D (6 bases). The CDR3 runs to 15 residues. Germline V gene data show CDR1 as MDHEN and CDR2 as SYDVKM. Trimming stripped 7 bases from V and 1 base from J, with 17 bases between.

The CDR3 sequence is CASSSRTGYTDTQYF. DNA for the CDR3: TGTGCCAGCAGCTCGCGGACAGGCTACACAGATACGCAGTATTTT. V is TRBV5-6 and J is TRBJ2-3; TRBD1 aligns across 7 bases. Trimming removed 3 bases from V and 2 bases from J; junction bases left unmatched: 6. The CDR3 runs 15 residues. CDR1 and CDR2 (germline): SGHDT, YYEEEE.

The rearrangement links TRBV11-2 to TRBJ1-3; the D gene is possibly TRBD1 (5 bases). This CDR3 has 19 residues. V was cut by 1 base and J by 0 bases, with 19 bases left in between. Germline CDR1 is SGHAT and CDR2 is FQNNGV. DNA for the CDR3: TGTGCCAGCAGCTTAGGTGTAACTCGTCAGGGCCCCTCTGGAAACACCATATATTTT. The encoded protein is CASSLGVTRQGPSGNTIYF.

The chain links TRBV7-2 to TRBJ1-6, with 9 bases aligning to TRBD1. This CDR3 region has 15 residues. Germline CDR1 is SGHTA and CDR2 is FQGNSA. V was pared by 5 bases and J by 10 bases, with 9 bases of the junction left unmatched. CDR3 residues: CASSPGTGLRSPLHF. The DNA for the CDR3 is TGTGCCAGCAGCCCTGGGACAGGGTTGAGATCACCCCTCCACTTT. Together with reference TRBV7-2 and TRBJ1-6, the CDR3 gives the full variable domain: GAGVSQSPSNKVTEKGKDVELRCDPISGHTALYWYRQSLGQGLEFLIYFQGNSAPDKSGLPSDRFSAERTGGSVSTLTIQRTQQEDSAVYLCASSPGTGLRSPLHFGNGTRLTVT.

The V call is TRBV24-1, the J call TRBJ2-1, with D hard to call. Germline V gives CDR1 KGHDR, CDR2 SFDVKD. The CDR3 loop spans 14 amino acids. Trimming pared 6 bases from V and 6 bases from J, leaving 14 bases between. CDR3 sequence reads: CATSRSTIINEQFF. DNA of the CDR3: TGTGCCACCAGTCGATCAACTATAATCAATGAGCAGTTCTTC.

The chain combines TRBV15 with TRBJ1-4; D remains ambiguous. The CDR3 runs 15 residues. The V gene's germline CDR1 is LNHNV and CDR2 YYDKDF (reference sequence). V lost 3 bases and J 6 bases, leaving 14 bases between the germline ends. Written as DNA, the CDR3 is TGTGCCACCAGCAGGGGCCGCCGGCCAGATGAAAAACTGTTTTTT. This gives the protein CATSRGRRPDEKLFF.